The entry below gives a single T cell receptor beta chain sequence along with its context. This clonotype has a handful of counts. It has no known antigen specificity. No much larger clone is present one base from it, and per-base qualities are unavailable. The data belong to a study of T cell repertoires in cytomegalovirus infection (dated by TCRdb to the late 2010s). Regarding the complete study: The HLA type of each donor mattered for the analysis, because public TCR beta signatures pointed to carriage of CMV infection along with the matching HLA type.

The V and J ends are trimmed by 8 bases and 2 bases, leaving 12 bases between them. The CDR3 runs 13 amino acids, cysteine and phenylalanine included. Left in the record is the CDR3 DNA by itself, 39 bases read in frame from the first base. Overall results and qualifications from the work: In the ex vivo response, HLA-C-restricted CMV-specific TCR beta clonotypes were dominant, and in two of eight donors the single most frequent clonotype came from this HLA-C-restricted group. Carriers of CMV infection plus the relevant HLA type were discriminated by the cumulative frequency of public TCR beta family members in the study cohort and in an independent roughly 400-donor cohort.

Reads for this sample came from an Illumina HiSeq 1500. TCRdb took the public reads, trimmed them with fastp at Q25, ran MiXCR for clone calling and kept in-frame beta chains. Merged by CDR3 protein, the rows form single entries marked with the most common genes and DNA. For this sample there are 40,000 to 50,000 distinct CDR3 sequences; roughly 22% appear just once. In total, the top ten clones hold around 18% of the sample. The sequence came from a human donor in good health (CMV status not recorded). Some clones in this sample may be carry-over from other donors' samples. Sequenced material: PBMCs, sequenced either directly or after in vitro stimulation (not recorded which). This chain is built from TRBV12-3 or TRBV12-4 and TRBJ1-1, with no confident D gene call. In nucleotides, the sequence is TGTGCCAGCCTATCTAACTTTAACACTGAAGCTTTCTTT. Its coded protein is CASLSNFNTEAFF.